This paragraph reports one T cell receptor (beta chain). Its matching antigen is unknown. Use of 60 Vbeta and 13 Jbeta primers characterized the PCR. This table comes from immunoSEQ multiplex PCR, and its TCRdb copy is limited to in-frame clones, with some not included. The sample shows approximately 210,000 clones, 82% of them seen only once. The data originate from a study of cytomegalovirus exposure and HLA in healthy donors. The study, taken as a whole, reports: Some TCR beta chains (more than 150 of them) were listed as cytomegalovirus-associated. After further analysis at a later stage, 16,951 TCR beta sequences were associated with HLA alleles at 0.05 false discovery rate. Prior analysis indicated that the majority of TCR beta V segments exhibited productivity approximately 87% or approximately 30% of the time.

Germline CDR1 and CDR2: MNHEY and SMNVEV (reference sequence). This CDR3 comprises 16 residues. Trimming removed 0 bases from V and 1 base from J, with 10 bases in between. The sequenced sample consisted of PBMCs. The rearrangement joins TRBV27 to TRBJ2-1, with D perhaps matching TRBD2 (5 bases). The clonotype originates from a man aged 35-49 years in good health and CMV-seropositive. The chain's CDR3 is CASSLSRGWSYNEQFF. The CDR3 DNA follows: TGTGCCAGCAGTTTATCACGAGGGTGGTCCTACAATGAGCAGTTCTTC.